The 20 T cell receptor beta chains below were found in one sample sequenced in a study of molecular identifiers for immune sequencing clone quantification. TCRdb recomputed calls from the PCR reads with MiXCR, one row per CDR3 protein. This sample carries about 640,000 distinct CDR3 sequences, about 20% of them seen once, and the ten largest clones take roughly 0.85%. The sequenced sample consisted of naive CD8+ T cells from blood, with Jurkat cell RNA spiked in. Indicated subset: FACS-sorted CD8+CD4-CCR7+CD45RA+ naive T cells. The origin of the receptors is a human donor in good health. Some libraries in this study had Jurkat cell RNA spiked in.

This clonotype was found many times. The CDR3 sequence: CATSESTGELFF. The CDR3 DNA follows: TGTGCCACCAGCGAAAGTACCGGGGAGCTGTTTTTT. The chain combines TRBV24-1 with TRBJ2-2, with unresolved D. The length of the CDR3 is 12 residues. V was pared by 7 bases and J by 5 bases, with 7 bases between. CDR1 is KGHDR and CDR2 is SFDVKD in the germline V gene.

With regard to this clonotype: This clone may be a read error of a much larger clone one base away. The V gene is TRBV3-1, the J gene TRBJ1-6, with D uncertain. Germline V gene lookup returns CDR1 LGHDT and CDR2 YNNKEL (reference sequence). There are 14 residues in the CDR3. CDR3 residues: CASSQDSSYSPLYF. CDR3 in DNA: TGTGCCAGCAGCCAAGATTCGTCCTATTCACCCCTCTACTTT. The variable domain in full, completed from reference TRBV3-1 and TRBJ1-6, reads DTAVSQTPKYLVTQMGNDKSIKCEQNLGHDTMYWYKQDSKKFLKIMFSYNNKELIINETVPNRFSPKSPDKAHLNLHINSLELGDSAVYFCASSQDSSYSPLYFGNGTRLTVT.

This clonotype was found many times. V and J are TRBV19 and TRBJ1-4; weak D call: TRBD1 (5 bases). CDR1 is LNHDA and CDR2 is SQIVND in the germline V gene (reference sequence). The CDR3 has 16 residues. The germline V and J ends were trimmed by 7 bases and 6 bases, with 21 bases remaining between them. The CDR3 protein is CASTTRSVQEDEKLFF. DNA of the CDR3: TGTGCCAGTACTACGCGGAGCGTACAGGAGGATGAAAAACTGTTTTTT.

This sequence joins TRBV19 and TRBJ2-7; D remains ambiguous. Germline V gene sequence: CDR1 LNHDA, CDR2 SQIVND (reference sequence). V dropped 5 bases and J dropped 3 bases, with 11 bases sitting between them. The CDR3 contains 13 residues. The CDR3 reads CASSGRPGYEQYF. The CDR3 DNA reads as TGTGCCAGTAGTGGCAGGCCGGGCTACGAGCAGTACTTC.

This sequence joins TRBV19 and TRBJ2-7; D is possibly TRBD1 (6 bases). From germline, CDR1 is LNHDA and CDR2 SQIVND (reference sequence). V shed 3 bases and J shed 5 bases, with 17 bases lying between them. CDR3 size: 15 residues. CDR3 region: CASSMETGLADEQYF. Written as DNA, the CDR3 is TGTGCCAGTAGTATGGAGACAGGACTGGCAGACGAGCAGTACTTC.

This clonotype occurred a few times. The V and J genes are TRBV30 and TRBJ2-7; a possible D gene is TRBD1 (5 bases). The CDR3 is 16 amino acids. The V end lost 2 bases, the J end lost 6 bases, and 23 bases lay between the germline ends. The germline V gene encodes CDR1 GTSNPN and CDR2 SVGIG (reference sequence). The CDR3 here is CAWSPRRAYTKTEQYF. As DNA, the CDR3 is TGTGCCTGGAGTCCCCGCAGGGCCTATACCAAAACCGAGCAGTACTTC.

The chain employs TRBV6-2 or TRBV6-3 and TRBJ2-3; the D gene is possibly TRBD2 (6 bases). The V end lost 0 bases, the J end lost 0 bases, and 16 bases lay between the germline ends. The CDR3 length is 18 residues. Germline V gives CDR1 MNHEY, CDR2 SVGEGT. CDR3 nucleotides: TGTGCCAGCAGTTACTCGAGACTAGTAGTGCTAAGCACAGATACGCAGTATTTT. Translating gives CASSYSRLVVLSTDTQYF.

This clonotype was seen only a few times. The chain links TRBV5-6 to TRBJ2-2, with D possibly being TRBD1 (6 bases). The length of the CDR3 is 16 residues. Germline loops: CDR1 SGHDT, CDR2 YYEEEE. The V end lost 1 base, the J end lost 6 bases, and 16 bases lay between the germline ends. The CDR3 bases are TGTGCCAGCAGCTTGAGGGACATTCGATCGTCCGGGGAGCTGTTTTTT. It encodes CASSLRDIRSSGELFF.

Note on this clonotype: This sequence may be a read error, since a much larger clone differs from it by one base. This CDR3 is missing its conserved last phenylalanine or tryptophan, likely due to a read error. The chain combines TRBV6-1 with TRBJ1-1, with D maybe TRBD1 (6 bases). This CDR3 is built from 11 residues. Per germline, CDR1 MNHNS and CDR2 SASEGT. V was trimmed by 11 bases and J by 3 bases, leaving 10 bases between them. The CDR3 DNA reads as TGTGCCGGGGGCGAGTACACTGAAGCTTTCCTT. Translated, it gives CAGGEYTEAFL.

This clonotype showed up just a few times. The CDR3 DNA is TGTGCCACTGAGGGAGTAGAAGATGAGCAGTTCTTC. This sequence encodes CATEGVEDEQFF. The chain recombines TRBV28 with TRBJ2-1, with a tentative D call TRBD2 (5 bases). V was clipped by 10 bases and J by 8 bases, with 15 bases between them. The germline CDR1 and CDR2 sequences are MDHEN and SYDVKM. The CDR3 covers 12 residues. The full variable domain, rest sourced from reference TRBV28 and TRBJ2-1, is DVKVTQSSRYLVKRTGEKVFLECVQDMDHENMFWYRQDPGLGLRLIYFSYDVKMKEKGDIPEGYSVSREKKERFSLILESASTNQTSMYLCATEGVEDEQFFGPGTRLTVL.

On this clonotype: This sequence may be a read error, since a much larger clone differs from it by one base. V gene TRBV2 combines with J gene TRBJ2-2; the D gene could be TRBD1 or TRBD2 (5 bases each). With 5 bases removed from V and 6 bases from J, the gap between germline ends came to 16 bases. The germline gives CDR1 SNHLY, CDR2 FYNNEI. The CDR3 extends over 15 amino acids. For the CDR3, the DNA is TGTGCCAGCAGTACCGGGGCAGGATTCTCCGGGGAGCTGTTTTTT. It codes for CASSTGAGFSGELFF. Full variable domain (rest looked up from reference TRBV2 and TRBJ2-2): EPEVTQTPSHQVTQMGQEVILRCVPISNHLYFYWYRQILGQKVEFLVSFYNNEISEKSEIFDDQFSVERPDGSNFTLKIRSTKLEDSAMYFCASSTGAGFSGELFFGEGSRLTVL.

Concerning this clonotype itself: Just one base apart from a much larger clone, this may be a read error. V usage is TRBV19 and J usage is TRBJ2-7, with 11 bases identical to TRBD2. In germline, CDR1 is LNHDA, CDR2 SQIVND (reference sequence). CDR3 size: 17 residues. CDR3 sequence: CAGSTYARTSGRYEQYF. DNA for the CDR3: TGTGCCGGTAGTACATACGCCAGGACTAGCGGGCGATACGAGCAGTACTTC. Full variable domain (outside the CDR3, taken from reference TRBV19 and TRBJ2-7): DGGITQSPKYLFRKEGQNVTLSCEQNLNHDAMYWYRQDPGQGLRLIYYSQIVNDFQKGDIAEGYSVSREKKESFPLTVTSAQKNPTAFYLCAGSTYARTSGRYEQYFGPGTRLTVT.

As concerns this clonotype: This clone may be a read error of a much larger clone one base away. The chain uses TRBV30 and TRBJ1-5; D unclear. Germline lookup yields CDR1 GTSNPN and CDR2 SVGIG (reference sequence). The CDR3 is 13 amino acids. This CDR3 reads CAWSETAHQPRHF. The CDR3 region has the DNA TGTGCCTGGAGTGAAACAGCACATCAGCCCCGGCATTTT.

CDR3 region: CASSGDGYSTDTQYF. In DNA form, the CDR3 reads TGTGCCAGCAGCGGGGACGGGTACTCCACAGATACGCAGTATTTT. This chain links TRBV9 with TRBJ2-3, with D perhaps TRBD1 or TRBD2 (5 bases each). The CDR3 is made up of 15 amino acids. Trimming shortened V by 3 bases and J by 2 bases, and 13 bases separated the two germline ends. Germline lookup yields CDR1 SGDLS and CDR2 YYNGEE.

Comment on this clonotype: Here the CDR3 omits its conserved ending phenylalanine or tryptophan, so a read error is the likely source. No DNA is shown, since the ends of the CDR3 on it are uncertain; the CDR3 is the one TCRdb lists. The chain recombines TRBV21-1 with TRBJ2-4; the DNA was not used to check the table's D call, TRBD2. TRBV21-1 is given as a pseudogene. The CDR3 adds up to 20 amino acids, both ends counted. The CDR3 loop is CTSSKAWQRESFLAKNIQYL.

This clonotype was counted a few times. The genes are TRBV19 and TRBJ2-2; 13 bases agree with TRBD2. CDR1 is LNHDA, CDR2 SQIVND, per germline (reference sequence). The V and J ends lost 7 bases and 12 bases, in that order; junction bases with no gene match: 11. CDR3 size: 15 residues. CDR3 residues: CASTLGTSGVIKLFF. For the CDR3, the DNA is TGTGCCAGTACACTTGGGACTAGCGGGGTAATTAAGCTGTTTTTT.

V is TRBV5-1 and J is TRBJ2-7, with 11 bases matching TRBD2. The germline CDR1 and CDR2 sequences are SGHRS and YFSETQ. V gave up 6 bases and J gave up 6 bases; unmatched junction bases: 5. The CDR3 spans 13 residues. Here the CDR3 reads CASTLTSGSEQYF. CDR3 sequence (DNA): TGCGCCAGCACGCTTACTAGCGGGAGCGAGCAGTACTTC.

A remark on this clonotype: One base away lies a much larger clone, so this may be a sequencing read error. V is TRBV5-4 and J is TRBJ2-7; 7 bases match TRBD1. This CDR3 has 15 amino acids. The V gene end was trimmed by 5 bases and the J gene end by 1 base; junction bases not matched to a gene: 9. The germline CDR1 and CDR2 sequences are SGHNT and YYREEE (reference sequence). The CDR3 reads CASSFVGGTSYEQYF. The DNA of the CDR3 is TGTGCCAGCAGTTTCGTAGGGGGCACTTCCTACGAGCAGTACTTC.

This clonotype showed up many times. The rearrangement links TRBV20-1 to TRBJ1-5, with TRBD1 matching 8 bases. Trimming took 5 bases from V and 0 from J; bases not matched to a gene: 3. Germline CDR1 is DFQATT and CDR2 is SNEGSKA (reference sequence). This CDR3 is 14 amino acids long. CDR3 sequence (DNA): TGCAGTGCTTTGGGACAGGTTAGCAATCAGCCCCAGCATTTT. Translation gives CSALGQVSNQPQHF.

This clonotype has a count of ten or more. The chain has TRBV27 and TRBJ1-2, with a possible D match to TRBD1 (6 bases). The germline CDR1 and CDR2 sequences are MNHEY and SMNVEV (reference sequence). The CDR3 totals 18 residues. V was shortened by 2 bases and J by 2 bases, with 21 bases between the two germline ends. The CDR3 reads CASSLIPPGHQKNYGYTF. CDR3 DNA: TGTGCCAGCAGTTTAATTCCCCCGGGACATCAAAAAAACTATGGCTACACCTTC.